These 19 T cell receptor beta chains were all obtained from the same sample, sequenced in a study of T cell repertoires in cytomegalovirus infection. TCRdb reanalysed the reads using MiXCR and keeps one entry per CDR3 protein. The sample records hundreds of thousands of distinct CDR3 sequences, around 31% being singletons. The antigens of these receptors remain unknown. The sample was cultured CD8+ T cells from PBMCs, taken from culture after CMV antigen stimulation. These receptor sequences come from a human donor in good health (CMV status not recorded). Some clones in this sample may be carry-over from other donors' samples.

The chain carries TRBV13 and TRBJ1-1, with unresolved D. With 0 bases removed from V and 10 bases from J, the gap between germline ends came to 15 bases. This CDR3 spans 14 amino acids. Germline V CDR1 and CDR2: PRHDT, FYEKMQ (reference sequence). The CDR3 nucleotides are TGTGCCAGCAGCTTAGGGACACCACGTCTTGGAGCTTTCTTT. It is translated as CASSLGTPRLGAFF. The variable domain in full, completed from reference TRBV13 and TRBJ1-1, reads AAGVIQSPRHLIKEKRETATLKCYPIPRHDTVYWYQQGPGQDPQFLISFYEKMQSDKGSIPDRFSAQQFSDYHSELNMSSLELGDSALYFCASSLGTPRLGAFFGQGTRLTVV.

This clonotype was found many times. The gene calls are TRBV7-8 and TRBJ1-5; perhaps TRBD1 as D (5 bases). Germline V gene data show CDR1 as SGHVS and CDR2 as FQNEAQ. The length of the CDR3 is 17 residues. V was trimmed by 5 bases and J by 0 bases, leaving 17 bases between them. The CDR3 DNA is TGTGCCAGCAGCAGGGGTCGGACGGAATATAGCAATCAGCCCCAGCATTTT. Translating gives CASSRGRTEYSNQPQHF.

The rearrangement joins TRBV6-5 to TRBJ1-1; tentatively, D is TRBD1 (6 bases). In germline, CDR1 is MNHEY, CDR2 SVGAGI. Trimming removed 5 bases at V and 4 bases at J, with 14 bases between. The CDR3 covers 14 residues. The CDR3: CASSPIGGGTEAFF. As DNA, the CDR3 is TGTGCCAGCAGTCCCATAGGGGGGGGCACTGAAGCTTTCTTT.

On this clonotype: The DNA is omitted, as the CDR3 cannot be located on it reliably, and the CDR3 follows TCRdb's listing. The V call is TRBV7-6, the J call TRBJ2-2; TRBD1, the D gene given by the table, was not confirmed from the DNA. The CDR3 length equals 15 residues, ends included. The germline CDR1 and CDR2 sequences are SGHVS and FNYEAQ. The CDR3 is CASSLVGGGTGELLF.

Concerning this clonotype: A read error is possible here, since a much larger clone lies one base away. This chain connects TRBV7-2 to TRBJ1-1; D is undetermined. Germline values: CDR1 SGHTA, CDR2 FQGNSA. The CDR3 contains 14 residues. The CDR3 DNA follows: TGTGCCAACAGCTTAGGAGGAGGGCCCACTGAAGCTTTCTTT. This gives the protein CANSLGGGPTEAFF.

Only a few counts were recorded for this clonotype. This CDR3 reads CASSPPGTLYGYTF. The CDR3 DNA reads as TGTGCCAGCAGCCCGCCCGGGACCCTTTATGGCTACACCTTC. The chain employs TRBV7-9 and TRBJ1-2; TRBD1 is a possible D gene (5 bases). Trimming took 5 bases from V and 5 from J, leaving 15 bases between them. CDR1 SEHNR and CDR2 FQNEAQ come from the germline V gene (reference sequence). This CDR3 is built from 14 residues.

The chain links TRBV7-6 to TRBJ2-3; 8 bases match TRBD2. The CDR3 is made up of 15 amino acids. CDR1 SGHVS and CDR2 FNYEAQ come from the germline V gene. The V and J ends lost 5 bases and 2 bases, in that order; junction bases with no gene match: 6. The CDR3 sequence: CASSPGLVLTDTQYF. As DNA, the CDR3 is TGTGCCAGCAGCCCGGGACTAGTTCTCACAGATACGCAGTATTTT.

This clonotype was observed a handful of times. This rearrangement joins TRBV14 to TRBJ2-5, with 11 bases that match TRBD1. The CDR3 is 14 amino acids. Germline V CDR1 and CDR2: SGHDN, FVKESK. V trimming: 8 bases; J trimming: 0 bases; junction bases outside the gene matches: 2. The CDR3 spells CASQDRGHQETQYF. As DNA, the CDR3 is TGTGCCAGCCAGGACAGGGGGCACCAAGAGACCCAGTACTTC.

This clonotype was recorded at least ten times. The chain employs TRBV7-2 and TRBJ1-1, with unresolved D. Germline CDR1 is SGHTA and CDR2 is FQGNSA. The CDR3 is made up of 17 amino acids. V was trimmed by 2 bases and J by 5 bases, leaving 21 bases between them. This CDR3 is CASSLSAFTMGETEAFF. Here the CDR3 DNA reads TGTGCCAGCAGCTTATCGGCCTTTACAATGGGAGAGACTGAAGCTTTCTTT.

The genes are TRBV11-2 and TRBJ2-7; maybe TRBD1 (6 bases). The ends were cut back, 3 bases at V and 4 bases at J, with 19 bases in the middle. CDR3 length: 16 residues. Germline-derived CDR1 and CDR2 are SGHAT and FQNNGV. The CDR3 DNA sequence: TGTGCCAGCAGCTTCTATTCACCGGGACAAAATTACGAGCAGTACTTC. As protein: CASSFYSPGQNYEQYF.

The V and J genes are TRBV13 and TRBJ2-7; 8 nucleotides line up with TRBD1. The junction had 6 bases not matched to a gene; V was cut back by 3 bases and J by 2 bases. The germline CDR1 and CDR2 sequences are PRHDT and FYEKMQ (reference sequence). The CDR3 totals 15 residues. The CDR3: CASSFEGQGTYEQYF. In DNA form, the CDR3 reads TGTGCCAGCAGCTTTGAAGGACAGGGTACCTACGAGCAGTACTTC.

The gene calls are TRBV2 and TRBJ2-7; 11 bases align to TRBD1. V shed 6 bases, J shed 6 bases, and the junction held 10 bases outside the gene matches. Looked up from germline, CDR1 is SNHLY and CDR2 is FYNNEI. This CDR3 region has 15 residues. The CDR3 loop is CASSRVGDRGSEQYV. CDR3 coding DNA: TGTGCCAGCAGCAGGGTGGGGGACAGGGGGTCCGAGCAGTACGTC.

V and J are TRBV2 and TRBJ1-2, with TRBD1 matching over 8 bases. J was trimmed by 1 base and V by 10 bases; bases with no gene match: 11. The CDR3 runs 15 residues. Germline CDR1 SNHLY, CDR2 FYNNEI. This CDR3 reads CAKFPGQEFNYGYTF. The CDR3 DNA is TGTGCCAAGTTTCCGGGACAGGAGTTTAACTATGGCTACACCTTC.

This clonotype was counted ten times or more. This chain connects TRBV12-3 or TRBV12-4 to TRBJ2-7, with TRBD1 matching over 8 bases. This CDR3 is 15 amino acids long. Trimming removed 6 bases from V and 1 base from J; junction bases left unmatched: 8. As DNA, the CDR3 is TGTGCCAGCAGCCGGACAGGGCAAGGGTCCTACGAGCAGTACTTC. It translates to CASSRTGQGSYEQYF.

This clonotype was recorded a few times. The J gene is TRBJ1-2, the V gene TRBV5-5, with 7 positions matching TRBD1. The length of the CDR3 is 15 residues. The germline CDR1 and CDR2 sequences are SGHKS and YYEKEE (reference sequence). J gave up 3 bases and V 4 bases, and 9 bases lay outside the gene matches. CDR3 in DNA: TGTGCCAGCAGCCGACCAGACAGGGCGGACTATGGCTACACCTTC. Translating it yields CASSRPDRADYGYTF.

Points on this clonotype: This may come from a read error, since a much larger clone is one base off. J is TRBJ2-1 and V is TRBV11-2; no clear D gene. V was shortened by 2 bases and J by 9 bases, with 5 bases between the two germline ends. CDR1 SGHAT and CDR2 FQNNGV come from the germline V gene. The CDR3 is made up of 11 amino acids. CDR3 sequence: CASSLWAEQFF. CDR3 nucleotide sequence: TGTGCCAGCAGCTTATGGGCTGAGCAGTTCTTC.

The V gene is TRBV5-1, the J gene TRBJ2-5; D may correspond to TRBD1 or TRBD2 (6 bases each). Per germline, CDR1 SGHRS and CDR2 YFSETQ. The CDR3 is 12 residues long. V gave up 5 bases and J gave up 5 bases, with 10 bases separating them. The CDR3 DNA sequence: TGCGCCAGCAGGGAGGGGGATGAGACCCAGTACTTC. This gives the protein CASREGDETQYF.

CDR3 coding DNA: TGTGCCAGTTACCGACGGGGTGACTCCACAGATACGCAGTATTTT. This codes for CASYRRGDSTDTQYF. The chain links TRBV7-4 to TRBJ2-3, with D possibly being TRBD2 (5 bases). CDR3 length: 15 residues. The germline CDR1 and CDR2 sequences are SGHVT and SQSDAQ. V was cut by 9 bases and J by 2 bases, with 18 bases left in between.

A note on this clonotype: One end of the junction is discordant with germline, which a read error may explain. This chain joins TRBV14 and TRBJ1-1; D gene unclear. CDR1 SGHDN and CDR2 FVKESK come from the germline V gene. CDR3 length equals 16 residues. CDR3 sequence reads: CASSQVVAPANTEAFF. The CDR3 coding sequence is TGTGCTAGCAGCCAAGTTGTAGCGCCAGCGAACACTGAAGCTTTCTTT.